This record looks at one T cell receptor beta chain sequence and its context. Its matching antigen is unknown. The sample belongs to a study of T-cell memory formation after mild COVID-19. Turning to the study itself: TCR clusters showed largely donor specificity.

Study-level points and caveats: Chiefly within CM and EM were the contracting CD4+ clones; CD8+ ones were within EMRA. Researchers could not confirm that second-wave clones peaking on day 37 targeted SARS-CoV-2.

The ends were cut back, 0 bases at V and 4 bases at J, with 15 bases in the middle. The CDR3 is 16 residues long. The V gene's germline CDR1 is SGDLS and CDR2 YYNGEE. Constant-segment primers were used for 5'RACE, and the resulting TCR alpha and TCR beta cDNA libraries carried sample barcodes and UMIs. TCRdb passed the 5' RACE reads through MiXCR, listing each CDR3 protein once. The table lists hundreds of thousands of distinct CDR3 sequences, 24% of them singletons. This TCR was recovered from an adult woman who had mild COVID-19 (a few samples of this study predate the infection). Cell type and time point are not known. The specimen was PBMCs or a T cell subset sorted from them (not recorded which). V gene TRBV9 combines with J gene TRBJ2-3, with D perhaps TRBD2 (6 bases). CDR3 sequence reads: CASSVALSGVPDTQYF. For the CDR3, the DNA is TGTGCCAGCAGCGTAGCATTGTCGGGAGTACCAGATACGCAGTATTTT.